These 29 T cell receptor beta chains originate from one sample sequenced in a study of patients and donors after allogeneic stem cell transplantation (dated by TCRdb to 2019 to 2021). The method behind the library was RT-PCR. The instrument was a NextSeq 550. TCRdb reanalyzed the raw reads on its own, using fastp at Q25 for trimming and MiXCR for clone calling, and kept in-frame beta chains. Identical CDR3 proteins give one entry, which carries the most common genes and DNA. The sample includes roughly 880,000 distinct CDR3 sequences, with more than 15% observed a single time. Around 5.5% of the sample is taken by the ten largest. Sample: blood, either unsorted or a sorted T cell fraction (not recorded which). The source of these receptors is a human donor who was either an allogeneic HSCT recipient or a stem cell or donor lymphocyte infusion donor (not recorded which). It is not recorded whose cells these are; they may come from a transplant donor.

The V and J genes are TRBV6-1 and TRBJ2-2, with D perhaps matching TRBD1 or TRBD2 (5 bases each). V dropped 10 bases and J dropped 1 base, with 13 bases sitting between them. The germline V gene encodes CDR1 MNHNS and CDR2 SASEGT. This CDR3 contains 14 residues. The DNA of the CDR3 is TGTGCCACCCCGGGACCCGAGAACACCGGGGAGCTGTTTTTT. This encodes CATPGPENTGELFF.

CDR3 sequence (DNA): TGTGCCAGCAGCCAAGAAGGGCGGCGGTCCTATGGCTACACCTTC. This gives the protein CASSQEGRRSYGYTF. V and J are TRBV3-1 and TRBJ1-2; D gene ambiguous. The CDR3 loop spans 15 amino acids. Germline loops: CDR1 LGHDT, CDR2 YNNKEL (reference sequence). The V end was cut by 0 bases, the J end by 4 bases, with 12 bases between.

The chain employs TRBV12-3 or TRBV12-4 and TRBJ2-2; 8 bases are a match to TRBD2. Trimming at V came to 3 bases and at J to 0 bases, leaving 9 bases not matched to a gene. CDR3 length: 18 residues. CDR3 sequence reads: CASSFYRGGSTNTGELFF. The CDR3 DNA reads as TGTGCCAGCAGTTTTTATCGGGGGGGGAGCACGAACACCGGGGAGCTGTTTTTT.

The CDR3 protein is CASSMGQTYEQYF. For the CDR3, the DNA is TGTGCCAGCAGTATGGGACAGACCTACGAGCAGTACTTC. The rearrangement uses TRBV27 and TRBJ2-7; 7 bases are shared with TRBD1. The germline gives CDR1 MNHEY, CDR2 SMNVEV (reference sequence). This CDR3 has 13 residues. Trimming took 5 bases from V and 2 from J; bases not matched to a gene: 3.

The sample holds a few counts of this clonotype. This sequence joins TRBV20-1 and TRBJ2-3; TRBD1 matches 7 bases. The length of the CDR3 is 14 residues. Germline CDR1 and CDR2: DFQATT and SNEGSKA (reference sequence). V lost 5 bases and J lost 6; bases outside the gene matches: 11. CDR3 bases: TGCAGTGCTCCAAGGACAGGCCGGGGCGATACGCAGTATTTT. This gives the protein CSAPRTGRGDTQYF.

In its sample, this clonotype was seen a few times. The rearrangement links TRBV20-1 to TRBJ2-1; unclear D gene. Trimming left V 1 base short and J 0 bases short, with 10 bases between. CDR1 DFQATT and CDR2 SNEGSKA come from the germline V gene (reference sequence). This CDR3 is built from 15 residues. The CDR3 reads CSARALSDSYNEQFF. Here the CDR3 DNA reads TGCAGTGCTAGAGCTCTCTCCGACTCCTACAATGAGCAGTTCTTC.

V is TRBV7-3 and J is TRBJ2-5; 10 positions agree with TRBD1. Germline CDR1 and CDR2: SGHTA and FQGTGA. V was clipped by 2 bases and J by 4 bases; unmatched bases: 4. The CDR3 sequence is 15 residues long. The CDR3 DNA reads TGTGCCAGCAGCTTAGGGACAGGGGTTCTAGAGACCCAGTACTTC. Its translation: CASSLGTGVLETQYF.

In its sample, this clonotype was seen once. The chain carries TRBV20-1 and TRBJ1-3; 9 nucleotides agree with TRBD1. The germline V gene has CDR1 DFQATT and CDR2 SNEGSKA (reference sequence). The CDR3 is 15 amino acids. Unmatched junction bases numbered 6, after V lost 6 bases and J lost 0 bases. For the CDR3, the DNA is TGCAGTGCCCGGGACAGGGCCTACTCTGGAAACACCATATATTTT. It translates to CSARDRAYSGNTIYF.

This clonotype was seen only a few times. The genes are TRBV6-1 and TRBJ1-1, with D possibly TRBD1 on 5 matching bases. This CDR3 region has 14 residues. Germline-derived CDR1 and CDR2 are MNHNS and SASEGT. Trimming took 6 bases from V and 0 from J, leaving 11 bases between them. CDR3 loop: CASRPQQVNTEAFF. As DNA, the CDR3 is TGTGCCAGCAGGCCACAACAGGTGAACACTGAAGCTTTCTTT.

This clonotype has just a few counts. The CDR3 bases are TGTGCCAGCAGCTCGGGACTAGCGGGAGGTCTCATCGGGGAGCTGTTTTTT. Translated, it gives CASSSGLAGGLIGELFF. This sequence joins TRBV7-9 and TRBJ2-2, with 15 bases identical to TRBD2. V lost 4 bases to trimming and J lost 7 bases; unmatched junction nucleotides: 7. In germline, CDR1 is SEHNR, CDR2 FQNEAQ (reference sequence). The CDR3 length is 17 residues. The entire variable domain, with the rest obtained from reference TRBV7-9 and TRBJ2-2, is as follows: DTGVSQNPRHKITKRGQNVTFRCDPISEHNRLYWYRQTLGQGPEFLTYFQNEAQLEKSRLLSDRFSAERPKGSFSTLEIQRTEQGDSAMYLCASSSGLAGGLIGELFFGEGSRLTVL.

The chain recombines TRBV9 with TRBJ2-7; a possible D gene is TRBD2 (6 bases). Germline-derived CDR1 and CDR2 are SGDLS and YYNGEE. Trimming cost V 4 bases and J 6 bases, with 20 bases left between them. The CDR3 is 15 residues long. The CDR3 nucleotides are TGTGCCAGCAGCCCCGTGGGGGACTTGGGTATCGAGCAGTACTTC. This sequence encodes CASSPVGDLGIEQYF.

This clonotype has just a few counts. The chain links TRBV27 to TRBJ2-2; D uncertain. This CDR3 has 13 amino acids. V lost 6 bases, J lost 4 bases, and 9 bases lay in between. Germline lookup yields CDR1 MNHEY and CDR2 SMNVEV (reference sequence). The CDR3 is CASSRAGTGELFF. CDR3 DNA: TGTGCCAGCAGCCGAGCCGGCACCGGGGAGCTGTTTTTT.

This CDR3 reads CASSVGLGDTQYF. The DNA for the CDR3 is TGTGCCAGCAGCGTAGGTTTGGGAGATACGCAGTATTTT. V and J are TRBV9 and TRBJ2-3; D call uncertain. Germline V CDR1 and CDR2: SGDLS, YYNGEE. The ends were cut back, 0 bases at V and 5 bases at J, with 7 bases in the middle. The CDR3 has 13 amino acids.

CDR3 DNA: TGTGCCAGCAGACGGGGAGCGGAGACCCAGTACTTC. It yields the protein CASRRGAETQYF. The chain combines TRBV6-5 with TRBJ2-5; perhaps TRBD2 as D (5 bases). CDR3 length: 12 residues. CDR1 is MNHEY, CDR2 SVGAGI, per germline. V lost 6 bases and J lost 5, with 10 bases in between.

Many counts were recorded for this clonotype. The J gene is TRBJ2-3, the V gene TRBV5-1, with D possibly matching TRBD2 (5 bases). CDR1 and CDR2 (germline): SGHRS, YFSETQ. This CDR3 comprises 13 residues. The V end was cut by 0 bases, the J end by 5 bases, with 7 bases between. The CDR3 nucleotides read TGCGCCAGCAGCTTGGGACGGGGAGATACGCAGTATTTT. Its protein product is CASSLGRGDTQYF.

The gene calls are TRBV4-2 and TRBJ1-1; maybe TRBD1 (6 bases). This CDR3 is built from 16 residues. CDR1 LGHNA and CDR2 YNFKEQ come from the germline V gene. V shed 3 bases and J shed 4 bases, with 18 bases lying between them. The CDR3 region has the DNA TGTGCCAGCAGCCAGGAAGGGGGGGGGTCGGTCACTGAAGCTTTCTTT. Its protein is CASSQEGGGSVTEAFF.

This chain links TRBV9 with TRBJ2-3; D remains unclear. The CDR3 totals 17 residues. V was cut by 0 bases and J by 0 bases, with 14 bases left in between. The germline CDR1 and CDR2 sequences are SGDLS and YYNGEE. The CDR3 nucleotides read TGTGCCAGCAGCGTAGGACCACCCCAATTTAGCACAGATACGCAGTATTTT. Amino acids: CASSVGPPQFSTDTQYF.

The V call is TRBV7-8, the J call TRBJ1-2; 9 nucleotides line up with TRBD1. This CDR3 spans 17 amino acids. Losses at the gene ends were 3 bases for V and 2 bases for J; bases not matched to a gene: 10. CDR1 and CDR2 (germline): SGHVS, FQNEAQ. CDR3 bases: TGTGCCAGCAGCTTCCTGGGACAGGGACGGAAGAACTATGGCTACACCTTC. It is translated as CASSFLGQGRKNYGYTF.

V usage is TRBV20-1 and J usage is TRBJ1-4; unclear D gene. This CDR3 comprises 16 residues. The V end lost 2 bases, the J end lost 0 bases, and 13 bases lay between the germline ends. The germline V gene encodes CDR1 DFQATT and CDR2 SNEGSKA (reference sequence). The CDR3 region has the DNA TGCAGTGCTAGATACCAGACAACTACAACTAATGAAAAACTGTTTTTT. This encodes CSARYQTTTTNEKLFF.

The CDR3 nucleotides read TGTGCCTGGAGTGTACTTCGTGAGGGTCGAGCCAAAAACATTCAGTACTTC. Encoded protein: CAWSVLREGRAKNIQYF. The chain has TRBV30 and TRBJ2-4, with D possibly matching TRBD2 (5 bases). V lost 0 bases and J 0 bases, leaving 15 bases between the germline ends. This CDR3 has 17 amino acids. CDR1 and CDR2 (germline): GTSNPN, SVGIG (reference sequence).

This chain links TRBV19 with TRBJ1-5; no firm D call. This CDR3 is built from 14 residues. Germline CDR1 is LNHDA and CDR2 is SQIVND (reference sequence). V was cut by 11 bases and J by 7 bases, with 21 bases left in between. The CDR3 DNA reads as TGTGCCGGTGCAATGCGGGGTACGGGACAGCCCCAGCATTTT. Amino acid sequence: CAGAMRGTGQPQHF.

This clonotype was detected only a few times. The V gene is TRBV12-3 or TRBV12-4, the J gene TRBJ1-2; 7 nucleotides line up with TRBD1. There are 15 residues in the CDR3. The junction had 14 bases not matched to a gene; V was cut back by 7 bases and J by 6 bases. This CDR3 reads CASMRFRGRGNGYTF. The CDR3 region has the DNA TGTGCCAGCATGCGGTTTAGGGGCAGGGGGAATGGCTACACCTTC.

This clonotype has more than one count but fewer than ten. CDR3 nucleotide sequence: TGCAGTGCTAGAGATCCGGGACGGTATACCAATTCACCCCTCCACTTT. It specifies CSARDPGRYTNSPLHF. V gene TRBV20-1 combines with J gene TRBJ1-6, with a tentative D call TRBD1 (5 bases). CDR3 length equals 16 residues. Per the germline V gene, CDR1 is DFQATT and CDR2 is SNEGSKA (reference sequence). The germline V and J ends were trimmed by 0 bases and 7 bases, with 16 bases remaining between them.

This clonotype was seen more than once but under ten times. CDR3 bases: TGCAGTGCCCCCGGGACAGGGAAAGAGACCCAGTACTTC. Its protein is CSAPGTGKETQYF. V gene TRBV20-1 combines with J gene TRBJ2-5, with 9 bases lining up with TRBD1. The CDR3 is made up of 13 amino acids. Germline lookup yields CDR1 DFQATT and CDR2 SNEGSKA (reference sequence). V lost 6 bases to trimming and J lost 3 bases; unmatched junction nucleotides: 5.

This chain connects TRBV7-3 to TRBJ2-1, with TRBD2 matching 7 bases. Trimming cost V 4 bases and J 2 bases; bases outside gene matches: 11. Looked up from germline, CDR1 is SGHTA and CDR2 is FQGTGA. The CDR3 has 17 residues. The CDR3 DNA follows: TGTGCCAGCAGCTCACACCCCGGGCGGGGGACCTACAATGAGCAGTTCTTC. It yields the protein CASSSHPGRGTYNEQFF. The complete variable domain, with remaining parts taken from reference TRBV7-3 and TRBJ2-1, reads GAGVSQTPSNKVTEKGKYVELRCDPISGHTALYWYRQSLGQGPEFLIYFQGTGAADDSGLPNDRFFAVRPEGSVSTLKIQRTERGDSAVYLCASSSHPGRGTYNEQFFGPGTRLTVL.

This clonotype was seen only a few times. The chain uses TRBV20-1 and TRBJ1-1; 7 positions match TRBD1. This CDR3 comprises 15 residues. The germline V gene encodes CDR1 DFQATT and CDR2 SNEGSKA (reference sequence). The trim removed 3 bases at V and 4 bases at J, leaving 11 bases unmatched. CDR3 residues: CSASRDRSSGTEAFF. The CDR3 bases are TGCAGTGCTAGCCGGGACAGATCTTCGGGCACTGAAGCTTTCTTT.

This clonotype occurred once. CDR3 nucleotide sequence: TGCAGTGCTTCCGTCCCAGGCTTCTCCTACGAGCAGTACTTC. Translating gives CSASVPGFSYEQYF. The V call is TRBV20-1, the J call TRBJ2-7; D not certain. Germline V CDR1 and CDR2: DFQATT, SNEGSKA (reference sequence). V lost 5 bases, J lost 0 bases, and 14 bases lay in between. The length of the CDR3 is 14 residues.

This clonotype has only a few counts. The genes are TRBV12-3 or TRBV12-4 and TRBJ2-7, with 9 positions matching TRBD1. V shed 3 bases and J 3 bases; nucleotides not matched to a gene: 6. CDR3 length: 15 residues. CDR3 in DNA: TGTGCCAGCAGTTTGGTCACAGGGGGCAACTACGAGCAGTACTTC. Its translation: CASSLVTGGNYEQYF.

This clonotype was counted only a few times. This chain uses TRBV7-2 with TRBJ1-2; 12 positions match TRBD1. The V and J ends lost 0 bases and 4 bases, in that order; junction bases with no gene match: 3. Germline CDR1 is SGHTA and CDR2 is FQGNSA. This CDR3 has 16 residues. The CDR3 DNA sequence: TGTGCCAGCAGCTTAGCCGGGACAGGGGGCGGCTATGGCTACACCTTC. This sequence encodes CASSLAGTGGGYGYTF.